This T cell receptor (beta chain) was obtained from a study of CD8 T cells in Susac syndrome. Study-wide points: The study admitted that it had a relatively small number of individuals in its TCR sequencing and HLA analysis.

As for this clonotype: Its matching antigen is unknown.

Random hexamers primed reverse transcription of roughly 0.5 to 1 ug RNA. TCRdb re-derived calls from the immunoSEQ multiplex PCR reads in MiXCR, one entry per CDR3 protein. The data show more than 150,000 distinct CDR3 sequences, over 85% seen once. Controls were age- and sex-matched healthy donors. Negative isolation was applied to CD8+ and CD4+ T cells, and FACS enrichment was applied to TEMRA cells. This CDR3 has 13 amino acids. Per germline, CDR1 GTSNPN and CDR2 SVGIG (reference sequence). The V end lost 2 bases, the J end lost 8 bases, and 15 bases lay between the germline ends. This TCR was recovered from a human donor in good health. Sequencing was done on a sample of CD4+ T cells from PBMCs. The chain is built from TRBV30 and TRBJ1-2, with D uncertain. CDR3 region: CAWSPGASRGYTF. CDR3 DNA sequence: TGTGCCTGGAGTCCGGGAGCGTCGAGAGGCTACACCTTC.